This TCR beta chain was documented in a study of shared clonotypes between healthy human individuals. Study-level results: Despite large depth, sorted-subset datasets appeared incompletely sequenced.

Selected positively for CCR7 and CD45RO-negative, naive CD8 cells excluded terminally differentiated effector memory CD45RA+ cells. All the donors were Caucasian adults who lived in Nashville, Tennessee. On sorted subsets, replicate PCRs used 150 to 250 ng DNA, or roughly 30,000 T cell genomes. The assay was immunoSEQ multiplex PCR, and TCRdb's table has in-frame clones only and misses some. Among roughly 2,000,000 clones listed, over 85% were seen once. This CDR3 region has 15 residues. CDR1 is MNHEY, CDR2 SMNVEV, per germline (reference sequence). V was pared by 6 bases and J by 6 bases, with 4 bases of the junction left unmatched. This clone appeared a single time. What it binds is not known. Other nucleotide sequences in the sample specify the same CDR3.

J is TRBJ2-1 and V is TRBV27; the match to TRBD2 covers 14 bases. The TCR sequence derives from a man aged 18 to 29 in good health. The sample was naive CD8+ T cells sorted from blood. CDR3: CASSPGTSGSNEQFF. Here the CDR3 DNA reads TGTGCCAGCAGCCCCGGGACTAGCGGGAGCAATGAGCAGTTCTTC.